Detailed here is one T cell receptor beta chain. This record belongs to a study of control samples from healthy donors and cancer patients. Repertoires were generated with immunoSEQ multiplex PCR, while TCRdb's copy carries only in-frame clones and drops some. The repertoire holds 150,000 or so clones, with 90% to 95% as singletons. In germline, CDR1 is SNHLY, CDR2 FYNNEI. This CDR3 region has 15 residues. V lost 6 bases to trimming and J lost 3 bases; unmatched junction nucleotides: 5. Sequencing used blood. The receptor's source is a man aged 40-49 years in good health. The chain links TRBV2 to TRBJ1-6, with 7 nucleotides matching TRBD1. CDR3: CASSPGTVYNSPLHF. The CDR3 coding sequence is TGTGCCAGCAGCCCGGGGACAGTCTATAATTCACCCCTCCACTTT.